A single sample is the source of the 32 T cell receptor beta chains below, sequenced in a study of cytomegalovirus exposure and HLA in healthy donors. With 60 Vbeta and 13 Jbeta primers, the PCR was carried out. Here immunoSEQ multiplex PCR was the method, and the copy in TCRdb shows in-frame clones only, minus some. The repertoire has around 160,000 clones, around three quarters of them found once; the top ten carry roughly 0.99%. Sequenced material: PBMCs. The receptors shown here come from a middle-aged woman in good health and CMV-seronegative.

This clone was seen a handful of times. The V call is TRBV7-2, the J call TRBJ2-1; possible D gene TRBD2, 6 bases. The V gene lost 1 base and the J gene lost 14 bases, with 21 bases spanning the gap. The CDR3 spans 15 residues. The germline CDR1 and CDR2 sequences are SGHTA and FQGNSA. Here the CDR3 DNA reads TGTGCCAGCAGCTTAGAACCGAGTGGGCGGGGAGTGGAGTTCTTC. It translates to CASSLEPSGRGVEFF.

V is TRBV6-5 and J is TRBJ1-4; TRBD1 might be the D (5 bases). V lost 2 bases, J lost 10 bases, and 20 bases lay in between. The CDR3 totals 16 residues. Germline CDR1 and CDR2: MNHEY and SVGAGI. Here the CDR3 reads CASSYETFGRGIKLFF. In DNA form, the CDR3 reads TGTGCCAGCAGTTACGAAACCTTCGGGAGGGGCATAAAACTGTTTTTT.

This clone was seen more than once but under ten times. Sequence at one end of the junction differs from germline and may be a read error. The J gene is TRBJ1-5, the V gene TRBV19; D uncertain. Germline V gene data show CDR1 as LNHDA and CDR2 as SQIVND (reference sequence). The CDR3 spans 15 residues. The CDR3 nucleotides read TGTGCCAGTAGTCTAGAGTCCCTTGGCAATCAGCCCCAGCATTTT. Encoded protein: CASSLESLGNQPQHF.

The V call is TRBV29-1, the J call TRBJ2-7; D is undetermined. V shed 4 bases and J shed 3 bases, with 7 bases lying between them. This CDR3 is 11 amino acids long. The germline V gene encodes CDR1 SQVTM and CDR2 ANQGSEA. CDR3 sequence (DNA): TGCAGCGTTGTATCGAGCTACGAGCAGTACTTC. It specifies CSVVSSYEQYF.

The chain is built from TRBV7-8 and TRBJ2-2, with 9 bases lining up with TRBD2. The CDR3 has 16 amino acids. Looked up from germline, CDR1 is SGHVS and CDR2 is FQNEAQ. V was clipped by 5 bases and J by 4 bases; unmatched bases: 8. CDR3 loop: CASSAIAGDLTGELFF. The CDR3 region has the DNA TGTGCCAGCAGCGCAATAGCGGGAGATCTCACCGGGGAGCTGTTTTTT.

The chain couples TRBV5-1 to TRBJ2-1; 12 nucleotides align to TRBD2. Germline-derived CDR1 and CDR2 are SGHRS and YFSETQ. This CDR3 is 15 amino acids long. V gave up 2 bases and J gave up 7 bases; unmatched junction bases: 4. CDR3 bases: TGCGCCAGCAGCTTACTAGCGGGAGGAGAGAATGAGCAGTTCTTC. Its protein product is CASSLLAGGENEQFF.

This chain connects TRBV10-3 to TRBJ1-1, with 10 positions matching TRBD1. The CDR3 extends over 15 amino acids. Germline CDR1 ENHRY, CDR2 SYGVKD. The V and J ends lost 6 bases and 4 bases, in that order; junction bases with no gene match: 8. CDR3: CAISRQGASGTEAFF. CDR3 DNA: TGTGCCATCAGCCGACAGGGGGCAAGTGGCACTGAAGCTTTCTTT.

The chain has TRBV10-3 and TRBJ2-3; D is uncertain. Trimming took off 4 bases at V and 7 bases at J, with 18 bases between the two ends. From germline, CDR1 is ENHRY and CDR2 SYGVKD. This CDR3 contains 15 residues. The chain's CDR3 is CAISGAQFGSHTQYF. In DNA, the CDR3 is TGTGCCATCAGTGGAGCGCAGTTCGGATCACATACGCAGTATTTT.

This clone was counted once. The chain combines TRBV27 with TRBJ2-5; weak D call: TRBD2 (5 bases). The V end was cut by 4 bases, the J end by 5 bases, with 17 bases between. CDR3 length equals 15 residues. Per germline, CDR1 MNHEY and CDR2 SMNVEV (reference sequence). Written as DNA, the CDR3 is TGTGCCAGCAGTTCCGGGAACTCTCGCCCGGAGACCCAGTACTTC. Protein product: CASSSGNSRPETQYF.

V gene TRBV30 combines with J gene TRBJ2-1; TRBD2 aligns across 10 bases. The CDR3 totals 13 residues. CDR1 and CDR2 (germline): GTSNPN, SVGIG (reference sequence). Germline trimming cut 4 bases from V and 5 bases from J; bases unmatched to any gene: 2. The chain's CDR3 is CAWKSGGDNEQFF. DNA for the CDR3: TGTGCCTGGAAGAGCGGGGGGGACAATGAGCAGTTCTTC.

This clone was seen just once. The J gene is TRBJ2-3, the V gene TRBV19; a possible D gene is TRBD2 (6 bases). V was pared by 3 bases and J by 0 bases, with 10 bases between. From germline, CDR1 is LNHDA and CDR2 SQIVND (reference sequence). The CDR3 is 15 amino acids. CDR3 loop: CASSMSGGSTDTQYF. Written as DNA, the CDR3 is TGTGCCAGTAGTATGAGTGGAGGGAGCACAGATACGCAGTATTTT.

The chain uses TRBV9 and TRBJ2-2; 8 bases are shared with TRBD1. The CDR3 has 14 residues. Germline V CDR1 and CDR2: SGDLS, YYNGEE. V dropped 7 bases and J dropped 1; count of bases not matched to a gene: 3. CDR3 sequence: CASRGQGNTGELFF. The CDR3 DNA reads TGTGCCAGCCGAGGACAGGGGAACACCGGGGAGCTGTTTTTT.

The chain uses TRBV28 and TRBJ2-1; 7 bases match TRBD1. J lost 7 bases, V lost 4 bases, and 4 bases had no gene match. The length of the CDR3 is 13 residues. The germline gives CDR1 MDHEN, CDR2 SYDVKM. CDR3 amino acids: CASSSGQHNEQFF. The CDR3 DNA follows: TGTGCCAGCAGTTCGGGACAGCATAATGAGCAGTTCTTC.

The chain employs TRBV10-3 and TRBJ1-2; D call uncertain. Germline V CDR1 and CDR2: ENHRY, SYGVKD. Trimming cost V 0 bases and J 6 bases, with 8 bases left between them. This CDR3 spans 13 amino acids. Here the CDR3 reads CAISESVENGYTF. The DNA for the CDR3 is TGTGCCATCAGTGAGTCGGTAGAAAATGGCTACACCTTC.

This sequence joins TRBV6-6 and TRBJ2-7, with D maybe TRBD1 (6 bases). From germline, CDR1 is MNHNY and CDR2 SVGAGI (reference sequence). Trimming shortened V by 2 bases and J by 6 bases, and 8 bases separated the two germline ends. This CDR3 has 12 amino acids. The CDR3 region has the DNA TGTGCCAGCAGTTACCCGACAGGCGAGCAGTACTTC. It translates to CASSYPTGEQYF.

The chain employs TRBV19 and TRBJ1-5, with D possibly being TRBD1 (5 bases). The germline V gene encodes CDR1 LNHDA and CDR2 SQIVND (reference sequence). Deletions cut 2 bases from V and 3 bases from J, with 8 bases between. The CDR3 runs to 14 residues. This CDR3 reads CASSIRGVNQPQHF. For the CDR3, the DNA is TGTGCCAGTAGTATACGGGGGGTCAATCAGCCCCAGCATTTT.

This clone was detected only a few times. The rearrangement uses TRBV11-2 and TRBJ2-1, with 10 positions matching TRBD2. CDR3 length: 13 residues. The junction had 4 bases not matched to a gene; V was cut back by 9 bases and J by 5 bases. Germline CDR1 SGHAT, CDR2 FQNNGV. As DNA, the CDR3 is TGTGCCAGTCGACTAGCGGGCCACAATGAGCAGTTCTTC. Amino acids: CASRLAGHNEQFF.

The V gene is TRBV2, the J gene TRBJ1-2; 8 bases map to TRBD1. The CDR3 is 12 residues long. After removal of 6 bases from V and 3 bases from J, the junction contained 0 bases not matched to a gene. Germline-derived CDR1 and CDR2 are SNHLY and FYNNEI. CDR3 DNA: TGTGCCAGCAGGACAGGGGACTATGGCTACACCTTC. Its protein product is CASRTGDYGYTF.

The CDR3 protein is CSVDGDSYGYTF. The CDR3 nucleotides are TGCAGCGTTGATGGAGATTCTTATGGCTACACCTTC. The V gene is TRBV29-1, the J gene TRBJ1-2, with D unclear. Germline V gives CDR1 SQVTM, CDR2 ANQGSEA. V lost 3 bases to trimming and J lost 5 bases, with 10 bases between them. The CDR3 is 12 amino acids.

V usage is TRBV7-3 and J usage is TRBJ2-3; a weak D match, TRBD2 (6 bases). With 4 bases removed from V and 0 bases from J, the gap between germline ends came to 8 bases. Germline V gives CDR1 SGHTA, CDR2 FQGTGA. The CDR3 sequence is 14 residues long. The CDR3 region has the DNA TGTGCCAGCAGCTCCGGGACTAGCACAGATACGCAGTATTTT. The encoded protein is CASSSGTSTDTQYF.

The genes are TRBV2 and TRBJ1-5; D is ambiguous. V gave up 1 base and J gave up 6 bases, with 4 bases separating them. Germline CDR1 and CDR2: SNHLY and FYNNEI. This CDR3 has 12 amino acids. The CDR3 bases are TGTGCCAGCAGTGAAGGGAGTCAGCCCCAGCATTTT. Encoded protein: CASSEGSQPQHF. The variable domain in full, completed from reference TRBV2 and TRBJ1-5, reads EPEVTQTPSHQVTQMGQEVILRCVPISNHLYFYWYRQILGQKVEFLVSFYNNEISEKSEIFDDQFSVERPDGSNFTLKIRSTKLEDSAMYFCASSEGSQPQHFGDGTRLSIL.

The chain couples TRBV11-3 to TRBJ2-3, with 13 nucleotides matching TRBD2. The ends lost 4 bases at V and 10 bases at J; junction bases unmatched: 5. Looked up from germline, CDR1 is SGHNT and CDR2 is YENEEA. This CDR3 is built from 14 residues. CDR3 amino acids: CASSSRTSGSPQYF. The CDR3 region has the DNA TGTGCCAGCAGCTCAAGGACTAGCGGGAGTCCGCAGTATTTT.

The chain combines TRBV7-3 with TRBJ1-1; D is possibly TRBD1 (6 bases). Per germline, CDR1 SGHTA and CDR2 FQGTGA. V lost 6 bases and J 1 base, leaving 12 bases between the germline ends. The CDR3 has 14 residues. The CDR3: CASRGAGENTEAFF. CDR3 bases: TGTGCCAGCAGGGGGGCGGGGGAGAACACTGAAGCTTTCTTT.

This chain joins TRBV30 and TRBJ1-4; D possibly corresponds to TRBD1 (5 bases). Germline-derived CDR1 and CDR2 are GTSNPN and SVGIG (reference sequence). The CDR3 has 12 amino acids. CDR3 bases: TGTGCTTCGGGGGGAACTAATGAAAAACTGTTTTTT. Protein sequence: CASGGTNEKLFF.

The gene calls are TRBV5-8 and TRBJ1-1, with a possible D match to TRBD1 (6 bases). Germline V gene lookup returns CDR1 SGHTS and CDR2 YDEGEE. The germline V and J ends were trimmed by 2 bases and 1 base, with 9 bases remaining between them. The CDR3 is 14 amino acids. This chain's CDR3 is CASSFQGWNTEAFF. CDR3 DNA: TGTGCCAGCAGCTTTCAGGGGTGGAACACTGAAGCTTTCTTT.

V usage is TRBV7-8 and J usage is TRBJ1-1; D perhaps matches TRBD1 (6 bases). The CDR3 spans 16 residues. V was clipped by 5 bases and J by 0 bases, with 16 bases between them. From germline, CDR1 is SGHVS and CDR2 FQNEAQ. In DNA, the CDR3 is TGTGCCAGCAGCCCGCAGGGGAGGGGACTGAACACTGAAGCTTTCTTT. It specifies CASSPQGRGLNTEAFF.

V gene TRBV2 combines with J gene TRBJ1-1; tentative D call: TRBD1 (6 bases). Between the trimmed V and J ends, which lost 5 bases and 1 base, there was a span of 17 bases. There are 16 residues in the CDR3. Germline CDR1 and CDR2: SNHLY and FYNNEI. CDR3 loop: CASSFRDTVTNTEAFF. The CDR3 coding sequence is TGTGCCAGCAGTTTCCGGGACACGGTTACGAACACTGAAGCTTTCTTT.

The genes are TRBV6-4 and TRBJ2-3; TRBD1 aligns across 8 bases. The CDR3 covers 14 residues. Germline lookup yields CDR1 MRHNA and CDR2 SNTAGT. The J segment lost 4 bases and the V segment lost 6 bases, leaving 6 bases of the junction unmatched. The CDR3 spells CASSLDRESDTQYF. In DNA, the CDR3 is TGTGCCAGCAGCTTGGACAGGGAATCAGATACGCAGTATTTT.

The chain carries TRBV5-8 and TRBJ2-1; TRBD2 matches 7 bases. The trim removed 4 bases at V and 4 bases at J, leaving 11 bases unmatched. The V gene's germline CDR1 is SGHTS and CDR2 YDEGEE. The CDR3 consists of 16 residues. The CDR3 sequence: CASSVRDYSWYNEQFF. Written as DNA, the CDR3 is TGTGCCAGCAGCGTAAGGGACTACTCTTGGTACAATGAGCAGTTCTTC.

This clone was found a few times. The genes are TRBV5-1 and TRBJ1-2; unclear D gene. CDR1 is SGHRS, CDR2 YFSETQ, per germline. Trimming took 6 bases from V and 4 from J, leaving 19 bases between them. The CDR3 is made up of 15 amino acids. CDR3 amino acids: CASTENEPGPYGYTF. The CDR3 nucleotides read TGCGCCAGCACCGAAAACGAGCCTGGGCCCTATGGCTACACCTTC.

The chain recombines TRBV6-5 with TRBJ2-1; 9 bases map to TRBD2. CDR3 length equals 15 residues. Germline CDR1 is MNHEY and CDR2 is SVGAGI. The J segment lost 7 bases and the V segment lost 4 bases, leaving 8 bases of the junction unmatched. CDR3 coding DNA: TGTGCCAGCAGTTCAGGTAGCGGGAGTACAAATGAGCAGTTCTTC. Translation: CASSSGSGSTNEQFF.

This sequence joins TRBV2 and TRBJ2-7; 7 bases align to TRBD1. The trim removed 3 bases at V and 2 bases at J, leaving 4 bases unmatched. Germline CDR1 reads SNHLY; CDR2 reads FYNNEI. This CDR3 contains 14 residues. CDR3 bases: TGTGCCAGCAGTGAGTTAGGGGGCGCCTACGAGCAGTACTTC. Translated: CASSELGGAYEQYF.